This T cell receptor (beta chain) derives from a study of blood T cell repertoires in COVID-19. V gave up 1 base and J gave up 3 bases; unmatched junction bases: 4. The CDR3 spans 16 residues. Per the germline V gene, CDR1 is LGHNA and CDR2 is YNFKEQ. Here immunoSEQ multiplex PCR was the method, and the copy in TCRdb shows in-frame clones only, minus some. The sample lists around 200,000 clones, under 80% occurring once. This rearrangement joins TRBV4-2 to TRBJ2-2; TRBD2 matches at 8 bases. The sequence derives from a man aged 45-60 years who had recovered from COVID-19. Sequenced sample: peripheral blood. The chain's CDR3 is CASSQGLAGHTGELFF. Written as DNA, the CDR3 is TGTGCCAGCAGCCAAGGCCTAGCGGGCCACACCGGGGAGCTGTTTTTT.